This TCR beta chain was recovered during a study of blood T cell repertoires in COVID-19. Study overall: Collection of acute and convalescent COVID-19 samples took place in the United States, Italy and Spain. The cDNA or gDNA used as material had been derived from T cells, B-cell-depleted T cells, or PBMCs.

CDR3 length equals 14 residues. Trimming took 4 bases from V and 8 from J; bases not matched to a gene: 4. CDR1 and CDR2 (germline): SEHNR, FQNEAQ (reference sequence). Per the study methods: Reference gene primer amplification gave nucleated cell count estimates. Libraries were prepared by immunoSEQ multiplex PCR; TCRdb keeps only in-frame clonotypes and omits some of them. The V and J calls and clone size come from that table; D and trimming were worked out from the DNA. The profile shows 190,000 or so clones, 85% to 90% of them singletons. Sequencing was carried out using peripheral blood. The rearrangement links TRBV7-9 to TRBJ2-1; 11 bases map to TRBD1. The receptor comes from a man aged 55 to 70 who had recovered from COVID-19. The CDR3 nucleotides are TGTGCCAGCAGCTCAGGACAGGGGGCGGATGAGCAGTTCTTC. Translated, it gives CASSSGQGADEQFF.